These 8 T cell receptor beta chains came from one sample sequenced in a study of T cell changes during pregnancy in multiple sclerosis. Generated by immunoSEQ multiplex PCR, the TCRdb table keeps only in-frame clones and is missing some. The table has about 36,000 clones, roughly nine tenths seen once. Sequenced here: CD4+ T cells from peripheral blood mononuclear cells, sampled after pregnancy. All receptors derive from a female donor in good health, enrolled as a control in a pregnancy study.

The chain links TRBV12-2 to TRBJ2-1; the table's D call TRBD2 went unverified against the DNA. TRBV12-2 is annotated as a pseudogene. The CDR3 is 18 residues long. This chain's CDR3 is CASRLGLAGAPPGDEQFF. CDR3 DNA: TGTGCAAGTCGCTTAGGGCTAGCGGGGGCCCCACCTGGGGATGAGCAGTTCTTC.

The chain combines TRBV4-3 with TRBJ2-7; 9 positions agree with TRBD1. This CDR3 comprises 13 residues. After removal of 5 bases from V and 2 bases from J, the junction contained 1 base not matched to a gene. Per germline, CDR1 LGHNA and CDR2 YSLEER. Here the CDR3 reads CASSWDRAYEQYF. DNA for the CDR3: TGCGCCAGCAGCTGGGACAGGGCCTACGAGCAGTACTTC.

This chain uses TRBV11-2 with TRBJ2-2, with 7 bases aligning to TRBD1. V was clipped by 4 bases and J by 7 bases; unmatched bases: 9. Germline values: CDR1 SGHAT, CDR2 FQNNGV. This CDR3 has 15 residues. CDR3 bases: TGTGCCAGCAGCTCGGGACAGTTAAGAGGCGGGGAGCTGTTTTTT. This gives the protein CASSSGQLRGGELFF. Drawing the rest from reference TRBV11-2 and TRBJ2-2, the complete variable domain is EAGVAQSPRYKIIEKRQSVAFWCNPISGHATLYWYQQILGQGPKLLIQFQNNGVVDDSQLPKDRFSAERLKGVDSTLKIQPAKLEDSAVYLCASSSGQLRGGELFFGEGSRLTVL.

V gene TRBV14 combines with J gene TRBJ2-1; 9 nucleotides match TRBD1. V dropped 1 base and J dropped 4; count of bases not matched to a gene: 11. Germline CDR1 and CDR2: SGHDN and FVKESK. The CDR3 runs to 18 residues. CDR3 nucleotide sequence: TGTGCCAGCAGCCAAGTCCCGGGACAGGGTCGACTTTACAATGAGCAGTTCTTC. Translation gives CASSQVPGQGRLYNEQFF. Variable domain in full (rest from reference TRBV14 and TRBJ2-1): EAGVTQFPSHSVIEKGQTVTLRCDPISGHDNLYWYRRVMGKEIKFLLHFVKESKQDESGMPNNRFLAERTGGTYSTLKVQPAELEDSGVYFCASSQVPGQGRLYNEQFFGPGTRLTVL.

J is TRBJ2-5 and V is TRBV7-2; 7 bases match TRBD2. The CDR3 sequence is 15 residues long. V trimming: 5 bases; J trimming: 5 bases; junction bases outside the gene matches: 11. CDR1 is SGHTA and CDR2 is FQGNSA in the germline V gene. The CDR3 loop reads CASSRKRDPWETQYF. The CDR3 coding sequence is TGTGCCAGCAGCCGTAAGCGGGACCCTTGGGAGACCCAGTACTTC. Based on the CDR3 plus reference TRBV7-2 and TRBJ2-5, the full variable domain is GAGVSQSPSNKVTEKGKDVELRCDPISGHTALYWYRQSLGQGLEFLIYFQGNSAPDKSGLPSDRFSAERTGGSVSTLTIQRTQQEDSAVYLCASSRKRDPWETQYFGPGTRLLVL.

This clone appeared a single time. V usage is TRBV18 and J usage is TRBJ2-7; possibly TRBD2 for D (6 bases). Germline CDR1 is KGHSH and CDR2 is LQKENI. Trimming took 5 bases from V and 7 from J, leaving 21 bases between them. The CDR3 sequence is 15 residues long. The CDR3 DNA reads as TGTGCCAGCTCAGGGGACCCCCAGGGTGCGGGGGAGCAGTACTTC. This translates into CASSGDPQGAGEQYF.

V usage is TRBV7-2 and J usage is TRBJ1-2, with D tentatively TRBD1 (6 bases). The CDR3 runs to 15 residues. The V and J ends lost 4 bases and 0 bases respectively, with 12 bases between them. Germline V gives CDR1 SGHTA, CDR2 FQGNSA. The CDR3 coding sequence is TGTGCCAGCAGCTCTATAACAGGGTCTAACTATGGCTACACCTTC. Translation gives CASSSITGSNYGYTF.

In this sample, this clone turned up once. This chain joins TRBV6-4 and TRBJ1-5; weak D call: TRBD1 (6 bases). CDR1 is MRHNA, CDR2 SNTAGT, per germline. CDR3 length equals 19 residues. Trimming removed 0 bases from V and 0 bases from J, with 18 bases in between. CDR3: CASSDSYRAVGRSNQPQHF. The CDR3 DNA reads as TGTGCCAGCAGTGACTCATACAGGGCGGTGGGTCGTAGCAATCAGCCCCAGCATTTT.